A selection of T cell receptor beta chains follows, all from one sample in a study of blood T cell repertoires in COVID-19. Sequenced by immunoSEQ multiplex PCR; TCRdb stores in-frame clones only, minus some. The data contain some 87,000 clones, roughly nine tenths of them singletons. Sequenced sample: peripheral blood. These receptor sequences come from a woman in her 70s with acute or convalescent COVID-19. Each CDR3 is given with its conserved first and last residue.

v_gene: TRBV16; j_gene: TRBJ1-5; CDR3aa: CASSQSAVWGAGNQPQHF
v_gene: TRBV3-1/TRBV3-2; j_gene: TRBJ2-1; CDR3aa: CASSQNSGGYNEQFF
v_gene: TRBV30; j_gene: TRBJ1-3; CDR3aa: CAWRLASSGNTIYF
v_gene: TRBV12-3/TRBV12-4; j_gene: TRBJ1-1; CDR3aa: CASSLTGNTEAFF
v_gene: TRBV5-1; j_gene: TRBJ1-2; CDR3aa: CASSLVAGNVGYTF
v_gene: TRBV5-4; j_gene: TRBJ2-1; CDR3aa: CASSLGLAFEQFF
v_gene: TRBV6-2/TRBV6-3; j_gene: TRBJ2-3; CDR3aa: CASSFRLAGSTDTQYF
v_gene: TRBV6-6; j_gene: TRBJ1-2; CDR3aa: CASSYPVSGVGGYTF
v_gene: TRBV2; j_gene: TRBJ1-2; CDR3aa: CASTSRRGGNYGYTF
v_gene: TRBV18; j_gene: TRBJ2-7; CDR3aa: CASSSGQGPYEQYF
v_gene: TRBV6-5; j_gene: TRBJ1-5; CDR3aa: CASSYSLVNQPQHF
v_gene: TRBV19; j_gene: TRBJ1-3; CDR3aa: CASRANPGNTIYF
v_gene: TRBV28; j_gene: TRBJ2-1; CDR3aa: CASSFQGLLNEQFF
v_gene: TRBV6-5; j_gene: TRBJ2-1; CDR3aa: CATLSESSYNEQFF